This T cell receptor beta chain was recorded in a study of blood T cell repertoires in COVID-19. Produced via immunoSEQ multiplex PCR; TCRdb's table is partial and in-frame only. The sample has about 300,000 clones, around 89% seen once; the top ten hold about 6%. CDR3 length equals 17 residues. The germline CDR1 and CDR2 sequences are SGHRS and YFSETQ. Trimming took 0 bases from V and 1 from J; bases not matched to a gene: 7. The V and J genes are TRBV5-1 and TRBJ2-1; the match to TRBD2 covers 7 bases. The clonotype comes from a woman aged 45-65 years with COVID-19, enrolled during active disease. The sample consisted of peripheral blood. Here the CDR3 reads CASSLGSGAVSYNEQFF. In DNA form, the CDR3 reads TGCGCCAGCAGCTTGGGGAGCGGGGCGGTGTCCTACAATGAGCAGTTCTTC. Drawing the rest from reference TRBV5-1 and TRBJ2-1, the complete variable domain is KAGVTQTPRYLIKTRGQQVTLSCSPISGHRSVSWYQQTPGQGLQFLFEYFSETQRNKGNFPGRFSGRQFSNSRSEMNVSTLELGDSALYLCASSLGSGAVSYNEQFFGPGTRLTVL.